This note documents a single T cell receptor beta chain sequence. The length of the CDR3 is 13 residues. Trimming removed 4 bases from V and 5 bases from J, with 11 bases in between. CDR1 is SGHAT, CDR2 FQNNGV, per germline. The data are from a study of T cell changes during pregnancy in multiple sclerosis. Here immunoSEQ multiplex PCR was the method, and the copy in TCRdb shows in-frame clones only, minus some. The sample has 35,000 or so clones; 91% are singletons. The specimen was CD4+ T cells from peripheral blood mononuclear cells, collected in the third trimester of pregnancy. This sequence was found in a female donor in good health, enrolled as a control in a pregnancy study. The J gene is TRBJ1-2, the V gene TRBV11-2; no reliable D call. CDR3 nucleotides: TGTGCCAGCAGCTCCTCCTTACAATATGGCTACACCTTC. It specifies CASSSSLQYGYTF. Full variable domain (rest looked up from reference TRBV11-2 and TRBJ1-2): EAGVAQSPRYKIIEKRQSVAFWCNPISGHATLYWYQQILGQGPKLLIQFQNNGVVDDSQLPKDRFSAERLKGVDSTLKIQPAKLEDSAVYLCASSSSLQYGYTFGSGTRLTVV.